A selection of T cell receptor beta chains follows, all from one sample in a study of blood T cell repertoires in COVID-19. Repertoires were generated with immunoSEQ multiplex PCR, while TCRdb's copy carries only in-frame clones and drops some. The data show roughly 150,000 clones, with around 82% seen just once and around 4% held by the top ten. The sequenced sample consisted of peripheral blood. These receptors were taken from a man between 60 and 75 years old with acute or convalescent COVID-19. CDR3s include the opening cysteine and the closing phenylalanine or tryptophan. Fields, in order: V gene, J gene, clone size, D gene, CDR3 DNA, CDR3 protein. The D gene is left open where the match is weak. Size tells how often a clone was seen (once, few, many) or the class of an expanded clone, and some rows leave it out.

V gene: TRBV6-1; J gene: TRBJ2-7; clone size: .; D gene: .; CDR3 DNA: TGTGCCAGCAGTGAAGATTACTACGAGCAGTACTTC; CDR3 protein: CASSEDYYEQYF
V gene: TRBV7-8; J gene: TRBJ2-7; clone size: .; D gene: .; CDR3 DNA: TGTGCCAGCAGCTTAGTGCCAGGGACCTACGAGCAGTACTTC; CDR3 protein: CASSLVPGTYEQYF
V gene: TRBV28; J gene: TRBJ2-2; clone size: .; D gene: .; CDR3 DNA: TGTGCCAGCAGTTTTTTTGCGGGCCCCGGGGAGCTGTTTTTT; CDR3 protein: CASSFFAGPGELFF
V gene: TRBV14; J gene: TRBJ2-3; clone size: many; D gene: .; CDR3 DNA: TGTGCCAGCAGCCATTTAAATACGCAGTATTTT; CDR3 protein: CASSHLNTQYF
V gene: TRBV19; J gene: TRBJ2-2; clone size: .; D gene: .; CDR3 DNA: TGTGCCAGTAGTACAGGGACCGGGGAGCTGTTTTTT; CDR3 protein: CASSTGTGELFF
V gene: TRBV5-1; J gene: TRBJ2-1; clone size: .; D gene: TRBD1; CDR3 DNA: TGCGCCAGCAGCTTGGCTCCGGGACAGCTCCCCCGGGGCAATGAGCAGTTCTTC; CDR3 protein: CASSLAPGQLPRGNEQFF
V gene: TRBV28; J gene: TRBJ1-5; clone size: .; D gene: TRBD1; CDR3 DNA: TGTGCCAGCAGTCTCGGACAGGGAGATCAGCCCCAGCATTTT; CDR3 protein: CASSLGQGDQPQHF
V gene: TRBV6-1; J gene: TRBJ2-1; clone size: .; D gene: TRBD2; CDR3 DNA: TGTGCCAGCAGTGAAGTTGGTGCGGGGGCCTACAATGAGCAGTTCTTC; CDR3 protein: CASSEVGAGAYNEQFF
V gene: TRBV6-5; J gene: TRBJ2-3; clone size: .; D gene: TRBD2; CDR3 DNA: TGTGCCAGCAGTTACATGGCGGGAGCGGGAGATACGCAGTATTTT; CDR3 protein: CASSYMAGAGDTQYF
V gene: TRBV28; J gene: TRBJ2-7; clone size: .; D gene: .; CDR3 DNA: TGTGCCAGCAGTTCTATCGCCCCGGGCTACGAGCAGTACTTC; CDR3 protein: CASSSIAPGYEQYF
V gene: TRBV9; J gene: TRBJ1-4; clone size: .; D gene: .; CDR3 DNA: TGTGCCAGCAGCGTAGGAGGAACGAGAGGCGAAAAACTGTTTTTT; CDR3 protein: CASSVGGTRGEKLFF
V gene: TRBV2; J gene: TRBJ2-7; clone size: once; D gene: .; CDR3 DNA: TGTGCCAGCAGTTTAAGCGGGCTTAGCTCCTACGAGCAGTACTTC; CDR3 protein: CASSLSGLSSYEQYF
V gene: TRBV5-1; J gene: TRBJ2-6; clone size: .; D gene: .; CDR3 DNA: TGCGCCAGCAGCTTGGGGGCGATCGGAGGGGCCAACGTCCTGACTTTC; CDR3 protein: CASSLGAIGGANVLTF
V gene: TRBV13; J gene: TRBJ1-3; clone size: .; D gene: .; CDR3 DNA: TGTGCCAGCAGTAGGGAGGCTGGAAACACCATATATTTT; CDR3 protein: CASSREAGNTIYF
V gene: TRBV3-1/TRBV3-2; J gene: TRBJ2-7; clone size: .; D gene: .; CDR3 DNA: TGTGCCAGCAGCCAATGGTTGAGAGAGCAGTACTTC; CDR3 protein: CASSQWLREQYF
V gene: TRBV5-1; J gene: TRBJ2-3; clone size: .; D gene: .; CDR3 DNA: TGCGCCAGCAGTTTTGGGGGGGCCTCAGATACGCAGTATTTT; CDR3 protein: CASSFGGASDTQYF
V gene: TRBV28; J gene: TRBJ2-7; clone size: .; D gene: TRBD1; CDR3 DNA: TGTGCCAGCAGTTCATCCAGGACAGGGACGGTCTACGAGCAGTACTTC; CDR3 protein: CASSSSRTGTVYEQYF
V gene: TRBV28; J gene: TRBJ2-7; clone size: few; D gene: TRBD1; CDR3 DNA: TGTGCCAGCAGTTTAGGGACAGGGTATCGCGAGCAGTACTTC; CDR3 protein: CASSLGTGYREQYF
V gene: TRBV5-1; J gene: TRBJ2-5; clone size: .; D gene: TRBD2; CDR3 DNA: TGCGCCAGCAGCCCTTTGGCGGGGGAAAGAGAGACCCAGTACTTC; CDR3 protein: CASSPLAGERETQYF
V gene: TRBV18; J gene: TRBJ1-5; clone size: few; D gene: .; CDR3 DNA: TGTGCCAGCTCACCTCAGGAGGGGAATCAGCCCCAGCATTTT; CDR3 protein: CASSPQEGNQPQHF
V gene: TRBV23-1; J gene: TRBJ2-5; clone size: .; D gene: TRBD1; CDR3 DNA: TGCGCCAGCAGTCACCACCCGGACAGGTCCCAAGAGACCCAGTACTTC; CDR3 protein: CASSHHPDRSQETQYF
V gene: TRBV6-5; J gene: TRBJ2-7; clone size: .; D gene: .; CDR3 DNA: TGTGCCAGCAGACTGACAGGAGACTACGAGCAGTACTTC; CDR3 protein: CASRLTGDYEQYF
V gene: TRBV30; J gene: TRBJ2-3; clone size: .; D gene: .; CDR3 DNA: TGTGCCTGGACGGGGTCAGATACGCAGTATTTT; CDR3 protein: CAWTGSDTQYF
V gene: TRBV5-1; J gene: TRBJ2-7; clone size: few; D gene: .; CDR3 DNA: TGCGCCAGCAGCTTGGCCCCATACGAGCAGTACTTC; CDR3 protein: CASSLAPYEQYF
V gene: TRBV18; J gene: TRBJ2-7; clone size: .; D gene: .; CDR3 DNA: TGTGCCAGCTCACCACCGGCGGGCCCCTACGAGCAGTACTTC; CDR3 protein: CASSPPAGPYEQYF
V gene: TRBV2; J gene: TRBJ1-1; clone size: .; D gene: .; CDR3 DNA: TGTGCCAGCAGGGCCGGGACGGCTCAGGGGGCTTTCTTT; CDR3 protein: CASRAGTAQGAFF
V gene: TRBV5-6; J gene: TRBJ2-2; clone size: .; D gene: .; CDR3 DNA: TGTGCCAGCAGCCCCTCGAACACCGGGGAGCTGTTTTTT; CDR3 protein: CASSPSNTGELFF
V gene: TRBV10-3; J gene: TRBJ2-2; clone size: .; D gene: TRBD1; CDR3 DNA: TGTGCCATCAGTGAAGTACCCGGGACAGGGTATGGCGGGGAGCTGTTTTTT; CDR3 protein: CAISEVPGTGYGGELFF
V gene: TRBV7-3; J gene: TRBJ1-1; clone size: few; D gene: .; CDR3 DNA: TGTGCCTCCCGGGAACAGCAGAACACTGAAGCTTTCTTT; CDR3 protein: CASREQQNTEAFF
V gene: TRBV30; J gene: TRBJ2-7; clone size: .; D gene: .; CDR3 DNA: TGTGCCTGGAGTGCCATGGGGGAGGACATGTACTTC; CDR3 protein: CAWSAMGEDMYF
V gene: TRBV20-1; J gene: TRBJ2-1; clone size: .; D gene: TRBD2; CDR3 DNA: TGCAGTGGCGGACTAGCGTATGAGCAGTTCTTC; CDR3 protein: CSGGLAYEQFF
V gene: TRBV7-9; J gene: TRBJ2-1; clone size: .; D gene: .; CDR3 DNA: TGTGCCAGCAGTGACGGGGTGGACAGTCCACTCAATGAGCAGTTCTTC; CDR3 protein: CASSDGVDSPLNEQFF
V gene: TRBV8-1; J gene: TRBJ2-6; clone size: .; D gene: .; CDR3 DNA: TGTGGCAGGCCACAAAGTCGGGCCAACGTCCTGACTTTC; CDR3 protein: CGRPQSRANVLTF
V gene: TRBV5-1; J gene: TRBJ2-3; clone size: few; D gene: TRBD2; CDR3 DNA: TGCGCCAGCAGCTTGGCCGCTAGCGGGAGGGCCACAGATACGCAGTATTTT; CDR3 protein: CASSLAASGRATDTQYF
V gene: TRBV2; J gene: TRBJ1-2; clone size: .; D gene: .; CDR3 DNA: TGTGCCAGCAGTCTCACAGGGAACGGCTACACCTTC; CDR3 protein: CASSLTGNGYTF
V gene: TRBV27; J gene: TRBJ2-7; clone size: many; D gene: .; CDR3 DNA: TGTGCCAGCAGTTTTGGGCCCTCCACAGTCTCCTACGAGCAGTACTTC; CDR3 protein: CASSFGPSTVSYEQYF
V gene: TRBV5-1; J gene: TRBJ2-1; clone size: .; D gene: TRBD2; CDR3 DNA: TGCGCCAGCAGCCCCGGGACTAGCGGAGATCTGAACAATGAGCAGTTCTTC; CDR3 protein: CASSPGTSGDLNNEQFF
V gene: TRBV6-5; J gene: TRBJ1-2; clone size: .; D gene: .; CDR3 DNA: TGTGCCGCCTCCTGGGGAGATGGCTACACCTTC; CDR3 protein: CAASWGDGYTF
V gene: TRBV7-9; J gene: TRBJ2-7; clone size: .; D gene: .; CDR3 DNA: TGTGCCAGCAGCCCGTGGCAGGCGTCGGAGCAGTACTTC; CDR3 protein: CASSPWQASEQYF
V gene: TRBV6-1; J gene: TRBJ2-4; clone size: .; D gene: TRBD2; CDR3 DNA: TGTGCCAGCAGTGCTACTCTAGCGGGAGTGGTCAAAAACATTCAGTACTTC; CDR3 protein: CASSATLAGVVKNIQYF
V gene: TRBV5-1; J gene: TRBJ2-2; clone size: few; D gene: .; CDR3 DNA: TGCGCCAGCAGCTTAACAGGGACCACCGGGGAGCTGTTTTTT; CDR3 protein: CASSLTGTTGELFF
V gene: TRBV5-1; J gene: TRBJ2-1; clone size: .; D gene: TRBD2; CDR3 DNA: TGCGCCAGCAGCTCGGTTACTAGCGGGAGGATTAAGTTCTTC; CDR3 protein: CASSSVTSGRIKFF
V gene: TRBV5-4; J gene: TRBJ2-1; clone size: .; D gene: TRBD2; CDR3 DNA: TGTGCCAGCAGCTTGGGGCTAGCGGGATACAATGAGCAGTTCTTC; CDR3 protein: CASSLGLAGYNEQFF
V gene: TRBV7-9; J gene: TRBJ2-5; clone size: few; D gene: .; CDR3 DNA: TGTGCCAGCAGCGCCGGGACTCACCCGGTGGAGACCCAGTACTTC; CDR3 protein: CASSAGTHPVETQYF
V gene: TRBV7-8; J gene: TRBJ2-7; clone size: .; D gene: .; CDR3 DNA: TGTGCCAGCAGCCTCAGGGCCAACGAGCAGTACTTC; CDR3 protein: CASSLRANEQYF
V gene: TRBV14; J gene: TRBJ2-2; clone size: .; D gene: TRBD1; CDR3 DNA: TGTGCCAGCAGCCAAGATTTGGGGACAGGGCGGACCGGGGAGCTGTTTTTT; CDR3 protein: CASSQDLGTGRTGELFF
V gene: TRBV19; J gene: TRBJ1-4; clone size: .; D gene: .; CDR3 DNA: TGTGCCAGTAGGGGACTTTGGGGTCGTAGAACTAATGAAAAACTGTTTTTT; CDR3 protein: CASRGLWGRRTNEKLFF
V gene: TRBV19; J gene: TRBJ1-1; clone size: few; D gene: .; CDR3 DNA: TGTGCCAGTAGTATAAGAGAGAACACTGAAGCTTTCTTT; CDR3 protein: CASSIRENTEAFF